These 14 T cell receptor beta chains originate from one sample sequenced in a study of cytomegalovirus exposure and HLA in healthy donors. 13 Jbeta primers and 60 Vbeta primers were used for the PCR. Method: immunoSEQ multiplex PCR; TCRdb's copy keeps in-frame clones and lacks some. Of around 90,000 clones in the sample, approximately 72% are singletons; the top ten hold approximately 3%. Sequenced input: PBMCs. The receptors derive from a woman aged 40 to 50 in good health and CMV-seronegative.

As DNA, the CDR3 is TGTGCCAGCAGTTTATCCCAGGGGGTTACTGAAGCTTTCTTT. Translation gives CASSLSQGVTEAFF. The V call is TRBV28, the J call TRBJ1-1; 7 nucleotides agree with TRBD1. Germline V gives CDR1 MDHEN, CDR2 SYDVKM. V trimming: 1 base; J trimming: 5 bases; junction bases outside the gene matches: 4. CDR3 length: 14 amino acids.

This clone showed up just once. The rearrangement links TRBV9 to TRBJ1-3; no clear D. Trimming removed 0 bases at V and 0 bases at J, with 10 bases between. Germline values: CDR1 SGDLS, CDR2 YYNGEE. The CDR3 length is 16 residues. The CDR3 region is CASSVGGVSSGNTIYF. CDR3 nucleotide sequence: TGTGCCAGCAGCGTAGGGGGAGTTAGCTCTGGAAACACCATATATTTT. Complete variable domain (other parts from reference TRBV9 and TRBJ1-3): DSGVTQTPKHLITATGQRVTLRCSPRSGDLSVYWYQQSLDQGLQFLIQYYNGEERAKGNILERFSAQQFPDLHSELNLSSLELGDSALYFCASSVGGVSSGNTIYFGEGSWLTVV.

V and J are TRBV10-3 and TRBJ2-7; the match to TRBD1 covers 9 bases. The germline V gene has CDR1 ENHRY and CDR2 SYGVKD. V was pared by 5 bases and J by 3 bases, with 8 bases of the junction left unmatched. The CDR3 is made up of 15 amino acids. The CDR3: CAISPPTGGNYEQYF. The DNA of the CDR3 is TGTGCCATCAGTCCCCCGACAGGGGGAAACTACGAGCAGTACTTC.

This chain links TRBV19 with TRBJ1-3, with D uncertain. The germline V gene has CDR1 LNHDA and CDR2 SQIVND (reference sequence). The CDR3 is 13 amino acids. The V gene lost 8 bases and the J gene lost 7 bases, with 15 bases spanning the gap. CDR3 region: CASLAEQHNTIYF. DNA for the CDR3: TGTGCCAGTCTCGCCGAACAGCACAACACCATATATTTT.

This clone was recorded a few times. The rearrangement links TRBV28 to TRBJ1-5, with unresolved D. V was cut by 5 bases and J by 1 base, with 9 bases left in between. CDR3 length equals 14 residues. Germline-derived CDR1 and CDR2 are MDHEN and SYDVKM. The CDR3 sequence: CASSLLQSNQPQHF. As DNA, the CDR3 is TGTGCCAGCAGTCTCTTACAGAGCAATCAGCCCCAGCATTTT.

CDR3 loop: CAWDRDSSYNGYTF. The CDR3 nucleotides read TGTGCCTGGGACCGGGACAGCTCTTATAATGGCTACACCTTC. J is TRBJ1-2 and V is TRBV30, with TRBD1 identical over 7 bases. Germline CDR1 and CDR2: GTSNPN and SVGIG (reference sequence). The CDR3 totals 14 residues. Germline trimming cut 5 bases from V and 6 bases from J; bases unmatched to any gene: 12.

This clone was seen only a few times. V is TRBV21-1 and J is TRBJ2-4; TRBD1 reflects the table's D call only, with no check against the DNA. TRBV21-1 counts as a pseudogene. The length of the CDR3 is 18 residues. The chain's CDR3 is CASSPSGRAGAAKNIQYF. DNA of the CDR3: TGTGCCAGCAGCCCCTCAGGAAGGGCAGGGGCTGCCAAAAACATTCAGTACTTC.

This clone has a single count. One junction end disagrees with the germline gene, perhaps due to a read error. This sequence joins TRBV9 and TRBJ1-5, with 8 positions matching TRBD1. CDR3 length: 15 amino acids. Germline values: CDR1 SGDLS, CDR2 YYNGEE. The CDR3 is CTSSVGSGQDQPQHF. The CDR3 DNA is TGTACCAGCAGCGTAGGGTCGGGACAGGATCAGCCCCAGCATTTT.

This sequence joins TRBV20-1 and TRBJ2-1; maybe TRBD1 (5 bases). Germline V gene sequence: CDR1 DFQATT, CDR2 SNEGSKA (reference sequence). The ends were cut back, 7 bases at V and 9 bases at J, with 13 bases in the middle. This CDR3 has 11 residues. CDR3: CSVLRRGEQFF. The CDR3 nucleotides are TGCAGTGTCCTGAGAAGGGGTGAGCAGTTCTTC.

The V gene is TRBV18, the J gene TRBJ1-5; D possibly corresponds to TRBD1 (5 bases). CDR1 is KGHSH, CDR2 LQKENI, per germline. This CDR3 is 15 amino acids long. Trimming took 3 bases from V and 0 from J, leaving 9 bases between them. CDR3 amino acids: CASSPGGYSNQPQHF. The DNA of the CDR3 is TGTGCCAGCTCACCCGGGGGGTATAGCAATCAGCCCCAGCATTTT.

The chain uses TRBV27 and TRBJ2-1; 10 bases are a match to TRBD2. This CDR3 has 16 amino acids. With V trimmed by 3 bases and J by 6 bases, 8 bases remained unmatched. Looked up from germline, CDR1 is MNHEY and CDR2 is SMNVEV (reference sequence). The DNA of the CDR3 is TGTGCCAGCAGTTTCCAACTAGCGGGACTAGCCAATGAGCAGTTCTTC. Translated, it gives CASSFQLAGLANEQFF.

V is TRBV19 and J is TRBJ1-1; tentatively, D is TRBD1 (5 bases). V lost 7 bases and J 6 bases, leaving 15 bases between the germline ends. The CDR3 contains 13 residues. CDR1 and CDR2 (germline): LNHDA, SQIVND (reference sequence). The CDR3 loop is CASIGAAGSEAFF. DNA for the CDR3: TGTGCCAGTATAGGGGCAGCAGGCTCTGAAGCTTTCTTT.

Concerning this clone itself: The junction shows a germline mismatch at one end, possibly a read error. J is TRBJ1-2 and V is TRBV7-9, with 9 bases matching TRBD1. Germline CDR1 SEHNR, CDR2 FQNEAQ (reference sequence). This CDR3 has 12 amino acids. CDR3 bases: TGTTCCAGCACCGGGACAGGGACGGGCTACACCTTC. Residues: CSSTGTGTGYTF.

This chain uses TRBV29-1 with TRBJ1-2, with D possibly being TRBD1 (6 bases). Germline values: CDR1 SQVTM, CDR2 ANQGSEA. The CDR3 extends over 12 amino acids. V was shortened by 8 bases and J by 7 bases, with 17 bases between the two germline ends. The CDR3 region is CSLDHGQIGYTF. CDR3 nucleotide sequence: TGCAGCCTCGACCACGGACAGATTGGCTACACCTTC.